Listed here are 21 T cell receptor beta chains from one sample, sequenced in a study of OX40 agonist ivuxolimab in advanced cancers. TCRdb's copy holds only in-frame clones and misses some; the assay was immunoSEQ multiplex PCR. In the table there are approximately 46,000 clones, 60% to 80% of which are singletons. Sample: CD4+ or CD8+ T cells sorted from blood, taken in a trial of the OX40 agonist ivuxolimab. Receptors originate from an adult with an advanced solid tumor such as melanoma, head and neck, liver or kidney cancer.

This clone was recorded only once. This chain connects TRBV5-1 to TRBJ2-5; tentative D call: TRBD2 (5 bases). V was cut by 0 bases and J by 5 bases, with 14 bases left in between. Germline V gene data show CDR1 as SGHRS and CDR2 as YFSETQ. The length of the CDR3 is 15 residues. CDR3 nucleotides: TGCGCCAGCAGCTTGGAGGCCCGGGGTACGGAGACCCAGTACTTC. Its translation: CASSLEARGTETQYF.

In its sample, this clone was seen a few times. This chain links TRBV5-1 with TRBJ2-1, with D possibly TRBD1 on 5 matching bases. Trimming took off 0 bases at V and 0 bases at J, with 13 bases between the two ends. CDR1 is SGHRS and CDR2 is YFSETQ in the germline V gene. The length of the CDR3 is 17 residues. The CDR3 DNA reads as TGCGCCAGCAGCTTGGAGGTGGGGCCGAGCTCCTACAATGAGCAGTTCTTC. Translated, it gives CASSLEVGPSSYNEQFF.

J is TRBJ2-3 and V is TRBV4-2; D assignment may be TRBD1 or TRBD2 (6 bases each). Germline CDR1 LGHNA, CDR2 YNFKEQ. The V and J ends lost 8 bases and 1 base respectively, with 13 bases between them. The CDR3 has 14 residues. The CDR3 DNA reads TGTGCCAGCGGGGGGCCGGGGGGCACAGATACGCAGTATTTT. This translates into CASGGPGGTDTQYF.

The chain couples TRBV5-1 to TRBJ2-5; D uncertain. This CDR3 contains 13 residues. Germline CDR1 SGHRS, CDR2 YFSETQ. V was cut by 6 bases and J by 2 bases, with 11 bases left in between. The CDR3 DNA reads TGCGCCAGCAAGGTTCGATTGCAAGAGACCCAGTACTTC. It yields the protein CASKVRLQETQYF.

This chain connects TRBV6-6 to TRBJ1-5; D perhaps matches TRBD1 (5 bases). The CDR3 runs 14 residues. Germline loops: CDR1 MNHNY, CDR2 SVGAGI (reference sequence). The V and J ends lost 5 bases and 7 bases respectively, with 15 bases between them. DNA for the CDR3: TGTGCCAGCAGTAACCCAGGGTTGGAACAGCCCCAGCATTTT. Its protein product is CASSNPGLEQPQHF.

The V gene is TRBV6-1, the J gene TRBJ2-4, with D perhaps TRBD2 (5 bases). There are 14 residues in the CDR3. Germline CDR1 and CDR2: MNHNS and SASEGT. The V gene lost 1 base and the J gene lost 6 bases, with 10 bases spanning the gap. The CDR3 region is CASSEGASLNIQYF. CDR3 DNA sequence: TGTGCCAGCAGTGAAGGAGCTAGCTTAAACATTCAGTACTTC.

V gene TRBV19 combines with J gene TRBJ1-2; TRBD1 aligns across 9 bases. Germline V gene sequence: CDR1 LNHDA, CDR2 SQIVND (reference sequence). The V and J ends lost 3 bases and 8 bases, in that order; junction bases with no gene match: 4. The CDR3 covers 13 residues. The CDR3 DNA follows: TGTGCCAGTAGTATTTGGGGACAGGGCGGCTACACCTTC. Translating it yields CASSIWGQGGYTF.

The V gene is TRBV6-5, the J gene TRBJ1-1; D unclear. The V gene lost 0 bases and the J gene lost 6 bases, with 8 bases spanning the gap. The CDR3 contains 13 residues. Germline V gives CDR1 MNHEY, CDR2 SVGAGI. CDR3 bases: TGTGCCAGCAGTTACTCGCGTGGACCTGAAGCTTTCTTT. Protein sequence: CASSYSRGPEAFF.

Of note for this clone: The same CDR3 is also encoded by other DNA sequences in this sample. This chain links TRBV27 with TRBJ2-7; either TRBD1 or TRBD2 may supply D (5 bases each). Germline lookup yields CDR1 MNHEY and CDR2 SMNVEV (reference sequence). This CDR3 region has 15 residues. The ends were cut back, 6 bases at V and 2 bases at J, with 17 bases in the middle. The DNA of the CDR3 is TGTGCCAGCAGCCCCCGGGACCCTCCCACCTACGAGCAGTACTTC. This codes for CASSPRDPPTYEQYF.

The gene calls are TRBV12-5 and TRBJ2-3; D is undetermined. Germline V CDR1 and CDR2: LGHNT, FRNRAP. Trimming stripped 1 base from V and 6 bases from J, with 11 bases between. The CDR3 loop spans 14 amino acids. The chain's CDR3 is CASGLGDLTDTQYF. The CDR3 DNA reads TGTGCTAGTGGTTTGGGGGATTTGACCGATACGCAGTATTTT.

The chain carries TRBV28 and TRBJ2-6, with D unclear. The V end was cut by 4 bases, the J end by 4 bases, with 11 bases between. Germline assignment: CDR1 MDHEN and CDR2 SYDVKM. The CDR3 covers 15 residues. The CDR3 coding sequence is TGTGCCAGCAGTTCTCCCTTTTCAGGGGCCAACGTCCTGACTTTC. Protein product: CASSSPFSGANVLTF.

The chain couples TRBV27 to TRBJ1-6; D unclear. Trimming pared 4 bases from V and 0 bases from J, leaving 1 base between. This CDR3 has 13 amino acids. The germline V gene encodes CDR1 MNHEY and CDR2 SMNVEV (reference sequence). The CDR3 here is CASSYSYNSPLHF. In DNA form, the CDR3 reads TGTGCCAGCAGTTACTCCTATAATTCACCCCTCCACTTT.

Written as DNA, the CDR3 is TGTGCCATCAGTCGGGTCGATGGGACAGATACGCAGTATTTT. It encodes CAISRVDGTDTQYF. The chain joins TRBV10-3 to TRBJ2-3; D ambiguous. V lost 5 bases, J lost 3 bases, and 12 bases lay in between. The CDR3 is 14 amino acids. From germline, CDR1 is ENHRY and CDR2 SYGVKD.

This clone showed up just a few times. The CDR3 DNA sequence: TGTGCCAGCGGGCTAGCGGGAGTGGCTGGGGAGCTGTTTTTT. As protein: CASGLAGVAGELFF. The rearrangement links TRBV25-1 to TRBJ2-2; TRBD2 aligns across 10 bases. V lost 8 bases, J lost 8 bases, and 8 bases stayed unmatched. Germline CDR1 and CDR2: MGHDK and SYGVNS. There are 14 residues in the CDR3.

The chain employs TRBV28 and TRBJ1-5; D ambiguous. The CDR3 runs to 12 residues. Trimming took off 5 bases at V and 7 bases at J, with 9 bases between the two ends. Germline loops: CDR1 MDHEN, CDR2 SYDVKM. The CDR3 coding sequence is TGTGCCAGCAGTCCCAGAGGCCAGCCCCAGCATTTT. This encodes CASSPRGQPQHF. Using reference TRBV28 and TRBJ1-5 for the parts outside the CDR3, the full variable domain is DVKVTQSSRYLVKRTGEKVFLECVQDMDHENMFWYRQDPGLGLRLIYFSYDVKMKEKGDIPEGYSVSREKKERFSLILESASTNQTSMYLCASSPRGQPQHFGDGTRLSIL.

The J gene is TRBJ1-2, the V gene TRBV29-1; D is perhaps TRBD1 (5 bases). The V end lost 4 bases, the J end lost 2 bases, and 8 bases lay between the germline ends. The germline V gene encodes CDR1 SQVTM and CDR2 ANQGSEA. CDR3 length: 12 amino acids. The CDR3 reads CSVGDGNYGYTF. CDR3 in DNA: TGCAGCGTTGGGGACGGGAACTATGGCTACACCTTC.

CDR3 bases: TGTGCCAGCAGCTTGGCTGGGGGAAACCGGAACACTGAAGCTTTCTTT. It specifies CASSLAGGNRNTEAFF. This sequence joins TRBV5-6 and TRBJ1-1; D may be TRBD1 (5 bases). The CDR3 runs 16 residues. V was clipped by 0 bases and J by 1 base, with 13 bases between them. The germline V gene encodes CDR1 SGHDT and CDR2 YYEEEE.

The chain links TRBV6-1 to TRBJ2-7, with D unresolved. The germline gives CDR1 MNHNS, CDR2 SASEGT. V was cut by 4 bases and J by 0 bases, with 13 bases left in between. The CDR3 covers 15 residues. The CDR3 loop is CASSVGDGSSYEQYF. The CDR3 DNA follows: TGTGCCAGCAGTGTTGGGGATGGAAGCTCCTACGAGCAGTACTTC.

This chain joins TRBV11-2 and TRBJ2-5, with D tentatively TRBD2 (5 bases). The V end was cut by 3 bases, the J end by 5 bases, with 16 bases between. The germline V gene encodes CDR1 SGHAT and CDR2 FQNNGV. CDR3 length equals 15 residues. The CDR3: CASSFPRSSGETQYF. Written as DNA, the CDR3 is TGTGCCAGCAGCTTTCCGAGGTCCTCGGGGGAGACCCAGTACTTC.

This clone showed up just a few times. The chain recombines TRBV19 with TRBJ2-7; 7 bases are shared with TRBD1. Germline lookup yields CDR1 LNHDA and CDR2 SQIVND (reference sequence). The CDR3 loop spans 15 amino acids. Trimming took 4 bases from V and 6 from J; bases not matched to a gene: 12. This chain's CDR3 is CASSRDRAQVGEQYF. The CDR3 DNA follows: TGTGCCAGTAGTAGAGACAGGGCCCAAGTTGGCGAGCAGTACTTC.

This clone was seen a few times. The genes are TRBV12-5 and TRBJ2-5; 15 bases map to TRBD2. The CDR3 covers 17 residues. Per germline, CDR1 LGHNT and CDR2 FRNRAP. The ends lost 4 bases at V and 4 bases at J; junction bases unmatched: 7. The CDR3 is CASGWNTGLAGGETQYF. The CDR3 DNA reads TGTGCTAGTGGTTGGAATACGGGACTAGCGGGAGGAGAGACCCAGTACTTC.